One sample yielded the 29 T cell receptor beta chains listed below, sequenced in a study of Ad26.COV2.S vaccination and SARS-CoV-2 variants. Repertoires were generated with immunoSEQ multiplex PCR, while TCRdb's copy carries only in-frame clones and drops some. The sample includes hundreds of thousands of clones, about 89% of them seen just once. Specified treatment: around 19 received Ad26.COV2.S at low or high dose, single or two shots; about 5 received placebo; per-sample allocation not given. Sample collection was performed on day 63 after the first vaccine or placebo injection. The starting material was peripheral blood, obtained in a trial of Ad26.COV2.S vaccine versus placebo. The receptors originated from a person aged 18-65 years who received the Ad26.COV2.S COVID-19 vaccine or a placebo.

The rearrangement links TRBV9 to TRBJ2-1; D may be TRBD1 or TRBD2 (5 bases each). The CDR3 consists of 16 residues. The germline CDR1 and CDR2 sequences are SGDLS and YYNGEE. V dropped 0 bases and J dropped 8 bases, with 18 bases sitting between them. DNA for the CDR3: TGTGCCAGCAGCGTAGCCGGCCAGGGAGTGGGCGATGAGCAGTTCTTC. Translating it yields CASSVAGQGVGDEQFF.

The genes are TRBV10-3 and TRBJ2-7; a weak D match, TRBD1 (5 bases). Trimming pared 2 bases from V and 5 bases from J, leaving 10 bases between. CDR1 is ENHRY, CDR2 SYGVKD, per germline. The CDR3 covers 13 residues. The CDR3 reads CAISEPPGHEQYF. For the CDR3, the DNA is TGTGCCATCAGTGAGCCCCCAGGGCACGAGCAGTACTTC.

The chain combines TRBV15 with TRBJ1-1, with D tentatively TRBD1 (5 bases). The CDR3 contains 15 residues. Per the germline V gene, CDR1 is LNHNV and CDR2 is YYDKDF (reference sequence). V lost 3 bases, J lost 0 bases, and 11 bases lay in between. In nucleotides, the CDR3 is TGTGCCACCAGCAGCGGGACTGGCATGAACACTGAAGCTTTCTTT. It is translated as CATSSGTGMNTEAFF.

V is TRBV25-1 and J is TRBJ1-1; possibly TRBD1 for D (6 bases). CDR1 and CDR2 (germline): MGHDK, SYGVNS. The CDR3 runs to 14 residues. The V gene lost 3 bases and the J gene lost 2 bases, with 10 bases spanning the gap. The CDR3 DNA reads TGTGCCAGCAGTGAGACAGGTTCTAACACTGAAGCTTTCTTT. Protein product: CASSETGSNTEAFF.

The chain employs TRBV5-4 and TRBJ2-3; 16 bases line up with TRBD2. Germline trimming cut 5 bases from V and 2 bases from J; bases unmatched to any gene: 8. The CDR3 contains 18 residues. Germline V gene data show CDR1 as SGHNT and CDR2 as YYREEE (reference sequence). As DNA, the CDR3 is TGTGCCAGCAGACCTGGGACTAGCGGGGGGGAGGTCACAGATACGCAGTATTTT. It encodes CASRPGTSGGEVTDTQYF.

The CDR3 region is CASSLYQGDIQYF. CDR3 sequence (DNA): TGTGCCAGCAGTTTATATCAGGGGGACATTCAGTACTTC. The chain couples TRBV12-3 or TRBV12-4 to TRBJ2-4; TRBD1 aligns across 7 bases. The CDR3 has 13 residues. V lost 2 bases and J lost 8; bases outside the gene matches: 3.

This clone was recorded once. V gene TRBV2 combines with J gene TRBJ2-3; TRBD1 might be the D (6 bases). The germline V and J ends were trimmed by 6 bases and 2 bases, with 15 bases remaining between them. The CDR3 length is 15 residues. From germline, CDR1 is SNHLY and CDR2 FYNNEI. The CDR3 loop is CASSRDTAVTDTQYF. DNA of the CDR3: TGTGCCAGCAGCCGGGACACGGCAGTCACAGATACGCAGTATTTT.

The rearrangement joins TRBV18 to TRBJ2-2; TRBD2 is a possible D gene (6 bases). The germline gives CDR1 KGHSH, CDR2 LQKENI. V lost 4 bases and J lost 5, with 14 bases in between. The CDR3 consists of 15 residues. The CDR3 DNA reads TGTGCCAGCTCACAGGTCGGGGGATCAACCGGGGAGCTGTTTTTT. This translates into CASSQVGGSTGELFF. The full variable domain, completed using reference TRBV18 and TRBJ2-2, is NAGVMQNPRHLVRRRGQEARLRCSPMKGHSHVYWYRQLPEEGLKFMVYLQKENIIDESGMPKERFSAEFPKEGPSILRIQQVVRGDSAAYFCASSQVGGSTGELFFGEGSRLTVL.

This chain links TRBV24-1 with TRBJ2-3; TRBD2 aligns across 13 bases. The J segment lost 3 bases and the V segment lost 3 bases, leaving 2 bases of the junction unmatched. This CDR3 is 16 amino acids long. From germline, CDR1 is KGHDR and CDR2 SFDVKD. The CDR3 DNA follows: TGTGCCACCAGTGATGCGACTAGCGGGAGGACAGATACGCAGTATTTT. Residues: CATSDATSGRTDTQYF.

The rearrangement uses TRBV7-9 and TRBJ2-7; D possibly corresponds to TRBD2 (6 bases). The CDR3 is 14 residues long. Germline CDR1 SEHNR, CDR2 FQNEAQ (reference sequence). V was shortened by 3 bases and J by 5 bases, with 14 bases between the two germline ends. CDR3 loop: CASSFSEGLNEQYF. The CDR3 DNA reads as TGTGCCAGCAGCTTTTCGGAGGGGTTGAACGAGCAGTACTTC.

Notes on this clone: Relative to the germline gene, one junction end is altered; a read error may explain this. The chain uses TRBV7-2 and TRBJ1-2; D remains ambiguous. CDR3 length: 11 amino acids. Germline loops: CDR1 SGHTA, CDR2 FQGNSA. The CDR3: CASSLVGHQDF. The CDR3 region has the DNA TGTGCCAGCAGCTTAGTTGGTCATCAGGACTTC.

CDR3 in amino acids: CASSMDRGSNQPQHF. The CDR3 DNA is TGTGCCAGTAGTATGGACAGGGGAAGCAATCAGCCCCAGCATTTT. The chain recombines TRBV19 with TRBJ1-5, with 9 bases fitting TRBD1. Trimming at V came to 3 bases and at J to 1 base, leaving 1 base not matched to a gene. Per germline, CDR1 LNHDA and CDR2 SQIVND (reference sequence). The CDR3 loop spans 15 amino acids.

This chain uses TRBV6-5 with TRBJ1-1, with a weak D call TRBD1 (5 bases). The CDR3 length is 15 residues. Trimming removed 6 bases at V and 1 base at J, with 15 bases between. Germline CDR1 is MNHEY and CDR2 is SVGAGI. CDR3 nucleotide sequence: TGTGCCAGCAGAAGCCTCGGAGGGGCGAACACTGAAGCTTTCTTT. Amino acid sequence: CASRSLGGANTEAFF.

The CDR3: CASSLGFEETQYF. The CDR3 region has the DNA TGTGCCAGCAGCCTGGGGTTCGAAGAGACCCAGTACTTC. The chain couples TRBV7-2 to TRBJ2-5; no reliable D call. The CDR3 is made up of 13 amino acids. V was clipped by 5 bases and J by 3 bases, with 10 bases between them. Germline CDR1 SGHTA, CDR2 FQGNSA.

Comment on this clone: Distinct nucleotide sequences in the sample also encode this CDR3. The CDR3: CASSQDRSYEQYF. As DNA, the CDR3 is TGTGCCAGCAGCCAGGACAGATCCTACGAGCAGTACTTC. The chain has TRBV3-1 (or the pseudogene TRBV3-2) and TRBJ2-7, with D possibly matching TRBD1 (6 bases). This CDR3 contains 13 residues. V was shortened by 3 bases and J by 1 base, with 7 bases between the two germline ends. CDR1 is LGHDT and CDR2 is YNNKEL in the germline V gene (reference sequence).

J is TRBJ2-7 and V is TRBV7-2; 8 bases match TRBD1. With V trimmed by 5 bases and J by 4 bases, 10 bases remained unmatched. There are 15 residues in the CDR3. Germline CDR1 reads SGHTA; CDR2 reads FQGNSA. As DNA, the CDR3 is TGTGCCAGCAGCCAGGGGGCTAGCTGGGAGTACGAGCAGTACTTC. Residues: CASSQGASWEYEQYF.

This chain joins TRBV14 and TRBJ1-1, with TRBD1 matching 8 bases. After removal of 1 base from V and 1 base from J, the junction contained 17 bases not matched to a gene. Germline loops: CDR1 SGHDN, CDR2 FVKESK. CDR3 size: 20 residues. CDR3 loop: CASSQVLDRDSSPGNTEAFF. Written as DNA, the CDR3 is TGTGCCAGCAGCCAAGTTTTGGACAGGGATTCTTCCCCGGGGAACACTGAAGCTTTCTTT.

This chain links TRBV10-1 with TRBJ2-1; D is perhaps TRBD1 or TRBD2 (5 bases each). The ends were cut back, 6 bases at V and 3 bases at J, with 21 bases in the middle. This CDR3 is 17 amino acids long. Germline V gene data show CDR1 as WNHNN and CDR2 as SYGVQD (reference sequence). The CDR3 loop is CASRDELPGPFYNEQFF. DNA of the CDR3: TGCGCCAGCAGAGACGAATTACCGGGACCCTTCTACAATGAGCAGTTCTTC.

The chain has TRBV11-2 and TRBJ2-1; tentative D call: TRBD2 (5 bases). This CDR3 is built from 14 residues. CDR1 and CDR2 (germline): SGHAT, FQNNGV. V shed 2 bases and J shed 5 bases, with 10 bases lying between them. The CDR3 sequence is CASSLYRGDNEQFF. The DNA of the CDR3 is TGTGCCAGCAGCTTATATCGGGGTGACAATGAGCAGTTCTTC.

The V and J genes are TRBV6-6 and TRBJ2-1, with a weak D call TRBD2 (5 bases). CDR3 length: 14 amino acids. V lost 2 bases to trimming and J lost 5 bases, with 10 bases between them. Germline V gives CDR1 MNHNY, CDR2 SVGAGI (reference sequence). CDR3: CASSYGGEHNEQFF. In DNA form, the CDR3 reads TGTGCCAGCAGTTACGGAGGAGAGCACAATGAGCAGTTCTTC.

The chain combines TRBV6-6 with TRBJ1-6; tentative D call: TRBD1 (6 bases). V was pared by 2 bases and J by 10 bases, with 12 bases between. The CDR3 extends over 14 amino acids. Germline CDR1 MNHNY, CDR2 SVGAGI (reference sequence). CDR3 sequence reads: CASSYAPGESPLHF. The CDR3 DNA is TGTGCCAGCAGTTACGCGCCAGGGGAATCACCCCTCCACTTT.

A remark on this clone: The junction differs from germline at one of its ends, possibly a read error. V and J are TRBV13 and TRBJ1-1; D is possibly TRBD1 (5 bases). CDR3 length: 12 residues. The V gene's germline CDR1 is PRHDT and CDR2 FYEKMQ (reference sequence). The CDR3 DNA follows: TGTGCCAGCAGCTTCAGACCAGGGTTCAATCCCTTT. It translates to CASSFRPGFNPF.

The V gene is TRBV7-2, the J gene TRBJ1-3, with unresolved D. The CDR3 is made up of 17 amino acids. V was shortened by 1 base and J by 0 bases, with 13 bases between the two germline ends. Looked up from germline, CDR1 is SGHTA and CDR2 is FQGNSA. This CDR3 is CASSLVSGYRSGNTIYF. The CDR3, as DNA: TGTGCCAGCAGCTTAGTAAGCGGCTACCGCTCTGGAAACACCATATATTTT.

V is TRBV9 and J is TRBJ1-4; weak D call: TRBD1 (5 bases). V was shortened by 4 bases and J by 8 bases, with 18 bases between the two germline ends. CDR1 and CDR2 (germline): SGDLS, YYNGEE. CDR3 size: 15 residues. In nucleotides, the CDR3 is TGTGCCAGCAGCTCCCTGGAGCGGGACGTCGAAAAACTGTTTTTT. Its protein is CASSSLERDVEKLFF. The full variable domain, completed using reference TRBV9 and TRBJ1-4, is DSGVTQTPKHLITATGQRVTLRCSPRSGDLSVYWYQQSLDQGLQFLIQYYNGEERAKGNILERFSAQQFPDLHSELNLSSLELGDSALYFCASSSLERDVEKLFFGSGTQLSVL.

The chain joins TRBV20-1 to TRBJ1-5; D is ambiguous. V shed 3 bases and J shed 3 bases, with 12 bases lying between them. There are 14 residues in the CDR3. Per the germline V gene, CDR1 is DFQATT and CDR2 is SNEGSKA (reference sequence). The CDR3 is CSASYRRFNQPQHF. CDR3 DNA: TGCAGTGCTAGTTACCGACGCTTCAATCAGCCCCAGCATTTT.

A single count supports this clone. The chain carries TRBV7-2 and TRBJ2-7; perhaps TRBD2 as D (6 bases). CDR1 and CDR2 (germline): SGHTA, FQGNSA. The CDR3 covers 15 residues. V lost 4 bases to trimming and J lost 1 base, with 14 bases between them. The CDR3, as DNA: TGTGCCAGCAGCTCGTACGGGAGTCATTCCTACGAGCAGTACTTC. It codes for CASSSYGSHSYEQYF.

This clone was seen more than once but under ten times. J is TRBJ1-2 and V is TRBV6-2 or TRBV6-3; no clear D gene. Germline V lookup: CDR1 MNHEY, CDR2 SVGEGT. The V end lost 3 bases, the J end lost 9 bases, and 14 bases lay between the germline ends. The CDR3 has 13 amino acids. In DNA, the CDR3 is TGTGCCAGCAGTTATTCTTGGGCGGGAAGCTACACCTTC. Translation gives CASSYSWAGSYTF.

The genes are TRBV11-2 and TRBJ2-2; 9 nucleotides line up with TRBD2. Germline CDR1 reads SGHAT; CDR2 reads FQNNGV. CDR3 length equals 16 residues. Germline trimming cut 6 bases from V and 7 bases from J; bases unmatched to any gene: 12. CDR3 sequence (DNA): TGTGCCAGCAGGTTAACTGAGCGGGGGGCTGGCGGGGAGCTGTTTTTT. Translated, it gives CASRLTERGAGGELFF.

V is TRBV4-1 and J is TRBJ1-5; no definite D call. V was pared by 0 bases and J by 0 bases, with 9 bases between. The CDR3 totals 16 residues. Germline values: CDR1 MGHRA, CDR2 YSYEKL. In DNA, the CDR3 is TGCGCCAGCAGCCAAGATACACAATATAGCAATCAGCCCCAGCATTTT. This gives the protein CASSQDTQYSNQPQHF.